This TCR beta chain was recovered during a study of cytomegalovirus exposure and HLA in healthy donors. Study observations and caveats: Among the CMV-associated chains, three were confirmed in vitro as specific for CMV antigens. According to a subsequent analysis, TCR clusters identified in the first cohort showed a tendency to co-occur across the approximately 120 validation repertoires. According to the study, 150 to 200 TCR beta chains were cytomegalovirus-associated. Per published reports, the classifier diagnosed cytomegalovirus status with high specificity and sensitivity.

Here immunoSEQ multiplex PCR was the method, and the copy in TCRdb shows in-frame clones only, minus some. The repertoire holds about 360,000 clones, with just over 85% as singletons. This CDR3 is 17 amino acids long. The V and J ends lost 1 base and 3 bases respectively, with 17 bases between them. The germline CDR1 and CDR2 sequences are SEHNR and FQNEAQ (reference sequence). Comments on this clone: Its antigen is still unknown.

Sequencing was done on a sample of PBMCs. The sequence derives from a woman between 18 and 29 years old in good health and CMV-seronegative. This chain uses TRBV7-9 with TRBJ2-3; TRBD1 might be the D (6 bases). The chain's CDR3 is CASSLEGRGTKTDTQYF. The CDR3 DNA is TGTGCCAGCAGCTTAGAGGGAAGGGGGACGAAAACAGATACGCAGTATTTT.